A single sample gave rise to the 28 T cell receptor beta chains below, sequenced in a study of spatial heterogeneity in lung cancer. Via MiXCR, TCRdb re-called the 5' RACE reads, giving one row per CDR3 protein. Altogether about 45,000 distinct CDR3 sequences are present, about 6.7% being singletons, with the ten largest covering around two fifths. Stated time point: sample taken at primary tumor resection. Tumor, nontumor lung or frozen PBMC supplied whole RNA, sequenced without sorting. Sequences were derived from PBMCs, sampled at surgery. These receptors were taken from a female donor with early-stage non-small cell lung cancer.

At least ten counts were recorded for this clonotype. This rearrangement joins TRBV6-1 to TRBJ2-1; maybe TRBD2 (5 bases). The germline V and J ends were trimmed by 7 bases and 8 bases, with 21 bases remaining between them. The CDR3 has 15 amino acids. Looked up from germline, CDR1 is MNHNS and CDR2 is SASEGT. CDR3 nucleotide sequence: TGTGCCAGCACTGTAGCGAGGGTGGGGATCTATGAGCAGTTCTTC. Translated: CASTVARVGIYEQFF.

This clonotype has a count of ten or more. The CDR3 region has the DNA TGTGCCAGCAGCTCCCAGACAGGGTACTCCTACGAGCAGTACTTC. Translated: CASSSQTGYSYEQYF. The J gene is TRBJ2-7, the V gene TRBV11-2, with 7 bases matching TRBD1. Germline assignment: CDR1 SGHAT and CDR2 FQNNGV. The ends lost 4 bases at V and 0 bases at J; junction bases unmatched: 6. The CDR3 is 15 amino acids. The complete variable domain, with remaining parts taken from reference TRBV11-2 and TRBJ2-7, reads EAGVAQSPRYKIIEKRQSVAFWCNPISGHATLYWYQQILGQGPKLLIQFQNNGVVDDSQLPKDRFSAERLKGVDSTLKIQPAKLEDSAVYLCASSSQTGYSYEQYFGPGTRLTVT.

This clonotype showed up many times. The CDR3 region has the DNA TGCAGTGCTAGAGATCGGAGGAACACTGAAGCTTTCTTT. Translated, it gives CSARDRRNTEAFF. The rearrangement uses TRBV20-1 and TRBJ1-1; D is ambiguous. Germline values: CDR1 DFQATT, CDR2 SNEGSKA (reference sequence). This CDR3 has 13 residues. The V end lost 0 bases, the J end lost 1 base, and 6 bases lay between the germline ends.

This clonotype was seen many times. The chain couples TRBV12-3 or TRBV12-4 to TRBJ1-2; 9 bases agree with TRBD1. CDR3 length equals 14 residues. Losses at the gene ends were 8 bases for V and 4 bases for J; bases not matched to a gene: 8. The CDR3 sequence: CASVPGQGPYGYTF. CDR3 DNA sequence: TGTGCCAGCGTTCCGGGACAGGGTCCCTATGGCTACACCTTC.

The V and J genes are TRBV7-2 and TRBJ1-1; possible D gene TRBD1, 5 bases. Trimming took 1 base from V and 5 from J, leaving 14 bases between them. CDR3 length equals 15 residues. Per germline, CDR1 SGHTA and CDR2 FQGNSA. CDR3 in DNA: TGTGCCAGCAGCTTAGTTGCTGGGGCGAGTACTGAAGCTTTCTTT. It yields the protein CASSLVAGASTEAFF.

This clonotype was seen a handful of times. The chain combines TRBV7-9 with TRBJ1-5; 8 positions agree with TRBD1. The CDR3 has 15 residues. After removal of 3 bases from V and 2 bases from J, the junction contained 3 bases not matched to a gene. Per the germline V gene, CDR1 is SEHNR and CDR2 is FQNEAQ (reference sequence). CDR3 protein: CASSFGTGGNQPQHF. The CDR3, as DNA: TGTGCCAGCAGCTTCGGGACAGGAGGCAATCAGCCCCAGCATTTT.

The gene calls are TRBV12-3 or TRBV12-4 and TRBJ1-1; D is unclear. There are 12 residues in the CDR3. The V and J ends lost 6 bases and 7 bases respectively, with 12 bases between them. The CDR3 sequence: CASSPGQREAFF. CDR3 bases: TGTGCCAGCAGCCCCGGGCAGCGTGAAGCTTTCTTT.

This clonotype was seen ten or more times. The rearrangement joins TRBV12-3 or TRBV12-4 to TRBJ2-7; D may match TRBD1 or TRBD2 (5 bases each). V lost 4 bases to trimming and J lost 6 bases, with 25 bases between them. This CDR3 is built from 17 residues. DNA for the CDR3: TGTGCCAGCAGTTCGAGAATCACCGGGACGCGAGACGTCGAGCAGTACTTC. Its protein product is CASSSRITGTRDVEQYF.

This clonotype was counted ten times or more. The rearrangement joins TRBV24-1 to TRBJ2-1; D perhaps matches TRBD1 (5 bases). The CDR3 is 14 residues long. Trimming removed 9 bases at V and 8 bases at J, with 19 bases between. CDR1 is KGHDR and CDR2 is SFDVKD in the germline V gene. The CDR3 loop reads CATPPRWGGDEQFF. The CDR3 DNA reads TGTGCCACCCCCCCAAGGTGGGGCGGTGATGAGCAGTTCTTC.

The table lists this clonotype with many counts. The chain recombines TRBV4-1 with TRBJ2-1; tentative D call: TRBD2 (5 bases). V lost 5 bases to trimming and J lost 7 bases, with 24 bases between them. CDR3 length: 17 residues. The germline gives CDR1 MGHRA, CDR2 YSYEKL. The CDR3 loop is CASSSRGVALTTNEQFF. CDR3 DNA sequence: TGCGCCAGCAGCTCACGGGGAGTAGCCCTCACTACAAATGAGCAGTTCTTC.

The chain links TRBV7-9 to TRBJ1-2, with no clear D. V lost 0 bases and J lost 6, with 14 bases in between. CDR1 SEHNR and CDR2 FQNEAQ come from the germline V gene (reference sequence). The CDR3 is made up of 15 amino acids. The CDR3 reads CASSLAGSLMDGYTF. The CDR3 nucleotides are TGTGCCAGCAGCTTAGCGGGCAGTTTGATGGATGGCTACACCTTC.

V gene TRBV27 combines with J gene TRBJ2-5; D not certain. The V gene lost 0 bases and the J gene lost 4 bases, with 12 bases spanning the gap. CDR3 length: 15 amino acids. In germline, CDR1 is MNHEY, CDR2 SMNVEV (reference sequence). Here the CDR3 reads CASSLSGTLPETQYF. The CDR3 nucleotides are TGTGCCAGCAGTTTATCTGGTACCCTCCCAGAGACCCAGTACTTC.

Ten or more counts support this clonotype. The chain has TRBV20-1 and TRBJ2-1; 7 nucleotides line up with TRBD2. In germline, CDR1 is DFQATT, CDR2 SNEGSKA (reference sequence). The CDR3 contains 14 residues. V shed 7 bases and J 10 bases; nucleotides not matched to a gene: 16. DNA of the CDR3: TGCAGTGTTCCCCCGGGACTACCTTTAACAGAGCAGTTCTTC. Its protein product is CSVPPGLPLTEQFF.

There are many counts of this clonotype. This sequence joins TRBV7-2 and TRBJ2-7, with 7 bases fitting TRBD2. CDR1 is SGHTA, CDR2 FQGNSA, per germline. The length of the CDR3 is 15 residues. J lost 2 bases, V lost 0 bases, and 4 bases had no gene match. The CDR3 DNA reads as TGTGCCAGCAGCTTAGCAGCCAGCGGGACCTACGAGCAGTACTTC. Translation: CASSLAASGTYEQYF.

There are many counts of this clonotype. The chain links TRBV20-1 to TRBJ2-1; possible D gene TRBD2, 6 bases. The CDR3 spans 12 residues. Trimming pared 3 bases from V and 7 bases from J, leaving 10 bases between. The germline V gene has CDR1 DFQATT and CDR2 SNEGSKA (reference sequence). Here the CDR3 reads CSASWGRNEQFF. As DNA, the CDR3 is TGCAGTGCTAGCTGGGGGAGGAATGAGCAGTTCTTC.

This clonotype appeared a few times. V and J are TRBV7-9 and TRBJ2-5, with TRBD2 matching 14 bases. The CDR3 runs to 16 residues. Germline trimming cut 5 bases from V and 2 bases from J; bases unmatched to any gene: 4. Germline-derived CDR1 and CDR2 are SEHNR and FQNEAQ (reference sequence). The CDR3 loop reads CASSAGLAGEQETQYF. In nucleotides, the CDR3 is TGTGCCAGCAGCGCGGGACTAGCGGGAGAACAAGAGACCCAGTACTTC.

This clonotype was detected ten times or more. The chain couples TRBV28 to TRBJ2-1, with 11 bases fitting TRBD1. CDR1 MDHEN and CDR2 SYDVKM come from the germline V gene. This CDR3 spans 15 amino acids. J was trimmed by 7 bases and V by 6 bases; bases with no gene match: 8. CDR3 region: CASRPGTGGANEQFF. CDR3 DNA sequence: TGTGCCAGCAGACCCGGGACAGGGGGTGCGAATGAGCAGTTCTTC.

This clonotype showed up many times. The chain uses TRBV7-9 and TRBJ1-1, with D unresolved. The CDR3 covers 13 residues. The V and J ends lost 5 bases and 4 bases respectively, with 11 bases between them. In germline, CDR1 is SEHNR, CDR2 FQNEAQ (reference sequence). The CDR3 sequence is CASSPWTGTEAFF. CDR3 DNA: TGTGCCAGCAGCCCCTGGACGGGCACTGAAGCTTTCTTT.

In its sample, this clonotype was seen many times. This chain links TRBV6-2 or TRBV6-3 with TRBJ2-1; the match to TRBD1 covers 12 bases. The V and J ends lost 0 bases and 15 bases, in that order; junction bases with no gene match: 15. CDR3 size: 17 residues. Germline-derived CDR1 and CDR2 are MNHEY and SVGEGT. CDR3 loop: CASSYSTSGTGGSWRFF. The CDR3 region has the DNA TGTGCCAGCAGTTACTCGACCTCCGGGACAGGGGGCAGCTGGCGGTTCTTC.

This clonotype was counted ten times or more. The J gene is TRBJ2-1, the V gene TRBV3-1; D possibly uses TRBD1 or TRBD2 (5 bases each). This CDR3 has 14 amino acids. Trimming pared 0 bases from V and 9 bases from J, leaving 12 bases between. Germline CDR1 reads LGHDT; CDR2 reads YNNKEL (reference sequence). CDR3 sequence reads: CASSQDPGLGEQFF. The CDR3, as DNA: TGTGCCAGCAGCCAAGATCCGGGGCTTGGTGAGCAGTTCTTC.

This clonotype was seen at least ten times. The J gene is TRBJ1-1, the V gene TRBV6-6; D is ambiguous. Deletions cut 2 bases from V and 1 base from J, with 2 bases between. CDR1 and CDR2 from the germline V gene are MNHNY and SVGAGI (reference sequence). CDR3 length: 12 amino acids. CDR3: CASSYQNTEAFF. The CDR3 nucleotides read TGTGCCAGCAGTTACCAGAACACTGAAGCTTTCTTT.

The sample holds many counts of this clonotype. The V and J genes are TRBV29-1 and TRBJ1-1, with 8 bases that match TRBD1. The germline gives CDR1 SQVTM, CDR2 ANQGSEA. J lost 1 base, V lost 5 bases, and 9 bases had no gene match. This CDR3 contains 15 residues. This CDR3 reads CSVFRPGQENTEAFF. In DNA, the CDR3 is TGCAGCGTTTTTCGTCCGGGACAGGAGAACACTGAAGCTTTCTTT. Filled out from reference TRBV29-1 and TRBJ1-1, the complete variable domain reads SAVISQKPSRDICQRGTSLTIQCQVDSQVTMMFWYRQQPGQSLTLIATANQGSEATYESGFVIDKFPISRPNLTFSTLTVSNMSPEDSSIYLCSVFRPGQENTEAFFGQGTRLTVV.

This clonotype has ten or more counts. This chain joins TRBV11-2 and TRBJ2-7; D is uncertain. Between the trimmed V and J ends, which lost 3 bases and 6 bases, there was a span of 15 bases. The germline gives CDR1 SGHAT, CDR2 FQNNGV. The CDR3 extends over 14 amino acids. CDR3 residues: CASSLTPPPGEQYF. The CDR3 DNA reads TGTGCCAGCAGCTTGACTCCCCCTCCGGGCGAGCAGTACTTC.

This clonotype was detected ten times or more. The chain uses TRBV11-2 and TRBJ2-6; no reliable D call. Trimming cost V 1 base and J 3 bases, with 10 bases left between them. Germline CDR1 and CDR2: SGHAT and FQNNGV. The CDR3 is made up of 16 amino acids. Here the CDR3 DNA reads TGTGCCAGCAGCTTAGTCTACGTCTTTGGGGCCAACGTCCTGACTTTC. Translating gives CASSLVYVFGANVLTF.

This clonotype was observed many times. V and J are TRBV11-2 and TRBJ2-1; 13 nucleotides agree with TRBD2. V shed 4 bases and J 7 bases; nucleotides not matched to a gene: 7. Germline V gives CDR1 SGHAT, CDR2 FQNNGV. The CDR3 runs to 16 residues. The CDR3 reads CASSSGLAGFWNEQFF. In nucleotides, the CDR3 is TGTGCCAGCAGCTCGGGACTAGCGGGGTTCTGGAATGAGCAGTTCTTC.

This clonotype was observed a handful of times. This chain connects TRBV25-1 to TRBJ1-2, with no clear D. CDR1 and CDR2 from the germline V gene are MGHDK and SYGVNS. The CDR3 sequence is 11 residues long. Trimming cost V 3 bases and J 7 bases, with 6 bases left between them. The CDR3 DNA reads TGTGCCAGCAGTGAGTCTGTTGGCTACACCTTC. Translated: CASSESVGYTF.

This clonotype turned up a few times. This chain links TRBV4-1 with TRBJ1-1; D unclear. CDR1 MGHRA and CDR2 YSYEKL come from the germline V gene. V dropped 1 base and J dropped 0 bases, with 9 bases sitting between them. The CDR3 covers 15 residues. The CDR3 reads CASSQGGQLNTEAFF. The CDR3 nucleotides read TGCGCCAGCAGCCAAGGAGGCCAGCTGAACACTGAAGCTTTCTTT.

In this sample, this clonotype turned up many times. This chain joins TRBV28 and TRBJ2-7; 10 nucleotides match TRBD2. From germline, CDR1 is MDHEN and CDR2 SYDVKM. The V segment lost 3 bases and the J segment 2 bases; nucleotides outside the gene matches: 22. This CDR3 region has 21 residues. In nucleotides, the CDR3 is TGTGCCAGCAGTTTCCCTCTTACATTAGCGGGGGGCCTTACCTCTCCCTACGAGCAGTACTTC. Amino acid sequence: CASSFPLTLAGGLTSPYEQYF.